This T cell receptor beta chain was captured in a study of blood T cell repertoires in COVID-19 (dated by TCRdb to 2020 to 2021). At the level of the whole study: The collaborator samples originated in the United States, Italy and Spain and spanned the acute and convalescent phases of COVID-19. The prospective study material was composed of cDNA or gDNA derived from T cells, B-cell-depleted T cells, or PBMCs. Subjects who had been exposed to COVID-19, were actively infected with it, or had recovered from it provided the deeply sampled blood TCRbeta repertoires that made up the dataset. A freely available public database, intended as a resource for researchers studying the immune response to SARS-CoV-2, is where the repertoires were released. The samples were drawn from two sources: the first 160 participants of the ongoing ImmuneRACE study, and 950 to 1,500 subjects contributed by 6 global collaborators. A de-identified subject ID, COVID-19 status, age in years and sex were almost always included in the sample metadata. Where HLA class I and class II types were available, the types were taken from metadata supplied by the sample provider, not from assay-based typing.

Trimming removed 4 bases from V and 2 bases from J; the gene matches leave 5 bases unexplained. The CDR3 numbers 16 residues from cysteine through phenylalanine. The only DNA kept is the CDR3, 48 bases in frame from the first base. CDR1 and CDR2 were assigned from the germline V gene as SNHLY and FYNNEI. Whole blood was collected in K2EDTA tubes by collaborating institutions according to the institutions' own protocols. For TCRbeta analysis, collaborators shipped samples in one of three forms: frozen whole blood, isolated PBMCs, or DNA extracted from either of those sample types. Results the study describes overall, beyond this receptor: How much clinical and demographic metadata was included differed by source and by participant, and the metadata was provided uncurated.

TCRbeta CDR3 regions were amplified from genomic DNA by means of the immunoSEQ Assay, a bias-controlled multiplex PCR. Processing in the source paper ran as follows. Within the assay, amplification of reference gene primers was used to estimate how many nucleated cells each sample contained. To quantify the absolute abundance of each unique TCRbeta CDR3 rearrangement, sequence reads were collapsed and filtered. For each sample, productive Simpson clonality was calculated as the square root of Simpson's diversity index over productive rearrangements. TCRdb stores this immuneACCESS table with in-frame sequences only. Part of the clones is absent; in the studies checked, under half of the shortfall reflects unresolved V genes, and no reason is known for the rest. V and J calls plus clone size are reproduced from that table; the DNA served to infer D and trimming. Recorded for this sample are about 180,000 clones; 80% to 90% of them occurred a single time. Approximately 10% of the sample lies in the top ten.

With respect to this clone: Its antigen has not been determined. No base-level quality is on record; no much larger clone is a single base apart.

Sequencing was performed on peripheral blood. Here the chain combines TRBV2 and TRBJ2-3; the central 11 bases match TRBD2. This TCR was recovered from a human donor with active or convalescent COVID-19. The donor label of this sample is uncertain. Here the CDR3 is given as CASSGTSGSVTDTQYF. The nucleotides read TGTGCCAGCAGTGGTACTAGCGGGAGTGTCACAGATACGCAGTATTTT.